This is a list of T cell receptor beta chains from one sample in a study of blood T cell repertoires in COVID-19. The repertoire was sequenced with immunoSEQ multiplex PCR; TCRdb's copy has only in-frame clones and lacks some. The data contain 140,000 or so clones, approximately 89% of them seen just once; the ten biggest clones take up 1.7%. The sequencing sample was made of peripheral blood. The receptors originated from a woman aged 45-65 years with acute or convalescent COVID-19. Each CDR3 is given with its conserved first and last residue. Each record gives: D gene, J gene, clone size, V gene, CDR3 protein, CDR3 DNA. A D gene is named only where the DNA matches it firmly. Not every row has a clone size; where given, it reads once, few, many or a size class.

d_gene: NA
j_gene: TRBJ2-7
abundance: few
v_gene: TRBV9
CDR3aa: CASSPSTGSYEQYF
CDR3nt: TGTGCCAGCAGCCCCAGTACAGGCTCCTACGAGCAGTACTTC

d_gene: TRBD1
j_gene: TRBJ1-1
abundance: NA
v_gene: TRBV5-1
CDR3aa: CASSSGTGSARTRMNTEAFF
CDR3nt: TGCGCCAGCAGCTCCGGGACAGGCTCGGCGCGAACCCGAATGAACACTGAAGCTTTCTTT

d_gene: NA
j_gene: TRBJ1-2
abundance: NA
v_gene: TRBV5-4
CDR3aa: CASSLPGVYGYTF
CDR3nt: TGTGCCAGCAGCTTGCCGGGGGTCTATGGCTACACCTTC

d_gene: NA
j_gene: TRBJ2-3
abundance: NA
v_gene: TRBV27
CDR3aa: CASSPSTDTQYF
CDR3nt: TGTGCCAGCAGTCCGAGCACAGATACGCAGTATTTT

d_gene: TRBD1
j_gene: TRBJ2-7
abundance: NA
v_gene: TRBV5-1
CDR3aa: CASRPGQSYEQYF
CDR3nt: TGCGCCAGCAGGCCGGGACAGTCCTACGAGCAGTACTTC

d_gene: TRBD1
j_gene: TRBJ1-6
abundance: NA
v_gene: TRBV5-1
CDR3aa: CASSLGTEAPPLHF
CDR3nt: TGCGCCAGCAGCTTAGGGACAGAAGCACCACCCCTCCACTTT

d_gene: TRBD2
j_gene: TRBJ2-1
abundance: NA
v_gene: TRBV7-9
CDR3aa: CASSLGGGRHQNEQFF
CDR3nt: TGTGCCAGCAGCTTGGGCGGGGGGCGTCATCAGAATGAGCAGTTCTTC

d_gene: TRBD1
j_gene: TRBJ1-1
abundance: once
v_gene: TRBV7-3
CDR3aa: CASSSRQGMNTEAFF
CDR3nt: TGTGCCAGCAGCTCAAGACAGGGGATGAACACTGAAGCTTTCTTT

d_gene: TRBD2
j_gene: TRBJ2-7
abundance: NA
v_gene: TRBV10-3
CDR3aa: CATKDPEGRGSYEQYF
CDR3nt: TGTGCCACCAAGGACCCTGAGGGGAGGGGCTCCTACGAGCAGTACTTC

d_gene: TRBD1
j_gene: TRBJ1-2
abundance: NA
v_gene: TRBV6-5
CDR3aa: CASRPGTGGGYTF
CDR3nt: TGTGCCAGCAGACCAGGGACAGGGGGAGGCTACACCTTC

d_gene: NA
j_gene: TRBJ2-1
abundance: NA
v_gene: TRBV13
CDR3aa: CASTWGRGWEQFF
CDR3nt: TGTGCCAGCACCTGGGGCAGGGGATGGGAGCAGTTCTTC

d_gene: TRBD1
j_gene: TRBJ1-1
abundance: once
v_gene: TRBV4-1
CDR3aa: CASSLEQGVNTEAFF
CDR3nt: TGCGCCAGCAGTCTTGAACAGGGGGTGAACACTGAAGCTTTCTTT

d_gene: NA
j_gene: TRBJ2-7
abundance: NA
v_gene: TRBV11-1
CDR3aa: CASSPRQAYEQYF
CDR3nt: TGTGCCAGCAGCCCAAGACAGGCCTACGAGCAGTACTTC

d_gene: NA
j_gene: TRBJ1-2
abundance: NA
v_gene: TRBV11-2
CDR3aa: CASSSGQQGYTF
CDR3nt: TGTGCCAGCAGCTCTGGACAGCAAGGCTACACCTTC

d_gene: NA
j_gene: TRBJ1-3
abundance: NA
v_gene: TRBV23-1
CDR3aa: CASSQRALGNTIYF
CDR3nt: TGCGCCAGCAGTCAGAGGGCCCTTGGAAACACCATATATTTT

d_gene: NA
j_gene: TRBJ2-7
abundance: once
v_gene: TRBV5-1
CDR3aa: CASSPTRDIPYEQYF
CDR3nt: TGCGCCAGCAGTCCTACCCGGGACATCCCCTACGAGCAGTACTTC

d_gene: TRBD1
j_gene: TRBJ2-1
abundance: NA
v_gene: TRBV5-1
CDR3aa: CASSFGAGGVDNEQFF
CDR3nt: TGCGCCAGCAGCTTTGGGGCAGGGGGCGTCGACAATGAGCAGTTCTTC

d_gene: TRBD1
j_gene: TRBJ1-1
abundance: NA
v_gene: TRBV18
CDR3aa: CASSQGTENTEAFF
CDR3nt: TGTGCCAGCTCACAAGGGACAGAGAACACTGAAGCTTTCTTT

d_gene: TRBD1
j_gene: TRBJ1-3
abundance: NA
v_gene: TRBV2
CDR3aa: CASARQGSGNTIYF
CDR3nt: TGTGCCAGCGCCCGACAGGGCTCTGGAAACACCATATATTTT

d_gene: TRBD1
j_gene: TRBJ2-1
abundance: once
v_gene: TRBV2
CDR3aa: CASSETGLINEQFF
CDR3nt: TGTGCCAGCAGTGAGACAGGGCTTATTAATGAGCAGTTCTTC

d_gene: TRBD1
j_gene: TRBJ1-5
abundance: NA
v_gene: TRBV2
CDR3aa: CASLLDRDQPQHF
CDR3nt: TGTGCCAGCCTGCTCGACAGGGACCAGCCCCAGCATTTT

d_gene: TRBD2
j_gene: TRBJ2-7
abundance: NA
v_gene: TRBV6-5
CDR3aa: CASSYSASGNVEQYF
CDR3nt: TGTGCCAGCAGTTACTCGGCTAGCGGGAACGTCGAGCAGTACTTC